One sample yielded the 23 T cell receptor beta chains listed below, sequenced in a study of cytomegalovirus exposure and HLA in healthy donors. Using immunoSEQ multiplex PCR, the repertoire was profiled, and TCRdb retains in-frame clones only, with some absent. Here the sample spans about 62,000 clones, around 95% being singletons. Sequencing was done on a sample of PBMCs. These receptors were taken from a woman aged 18-30 years in good health and CMV-seropositive.

The chain uses TRBV10-1 and TRBJ1-5; D may be TRBD1 (6 bases). Germline CDR1 reads WNHNN; CDR2 reads SYGVQD (reference sequence). V lost 4 bases and J lost 6, with 16 bases in between. The CDR3 is 15 amino acids. CDR3 amino acids: CASSGWDIRGQPQHF. The CDR3 nucleotides are TGCGCCAGCAGTGGATGGGACATAAGGGGTCAGCCCCAGCATTTT.

V is TRBV9 and J is TRBJ1-1, with 7 bases that match TRBD1. Germline V lookup: CDR1 SGDLS, CDR2 YYNGEE. The CDR3 sequence is 14 residues long. J was trimmed by 6 bases and V by 4 bases; bases with no gene match: 9. The CDR3 bases are TGTGCCAGCAGCCCCCGACAGGGAGGAGCTGAAGCTTTCTTT. It specifies CASSPRQGGAEAFF.

The rearrangement joins TRBV7-2 to TRBJ2-3; TRBD2 matches 11 bases. The CDR3 length is 17 residues. V was pared by 0 bases and J by 5 bases, with 7 bases of the junction left unmatched. Germline assignment: CDR1 SGHTA and CDR2 FQGNSA. The CDR3 loop reads CASSLAMPSGGKDTQYF. The DNA of the CDR3 is TGTGCCAGCAGCTTAGCAATGCCTAGCGGGGGGAAAGATACGCAGTATTTT. The full variable domain, with the rest looked up from reference TRBV7-2 and TRBJ2-3, is GAGVSQSPSNKVTEKGKDVELRCDPISGHTALYWYRQSLGQGLEFLIYFQGNSAPDKSGLPSDRFSAERTGGSVSTLTIQRTQQEDSAVYLCASSLAMPSGGKDTQYFGPGTRLTVL.

The rearrangement links TRBV9 to TRBJ1-1; TRBD1 matches at 10 bases. J was trimmed by 4 bases and V by 3 bases; bases with no gene match: 3. Looked up from germline, CDR1 is SGDLS and CDR2 is YYNGEE. CDR3 length: 14 amino acids. As DNA, the CDR3 is TGTGCCAGCAGCGAGGACAGGGGGGGCACTGAAGCTTTCTTT. Residues: CASSEDRGGTEAFF.

The rearrangement uses TRBV18 and TRBJ2-7; D is uncertain. This CDR3 has 15 amino acids. The germline V and J ends were trimmed by 0 bases and 1 base, with 10 bases remaining between them. Germline V gene sequence: CDR1 KGHSH, CDR2 LQKENI. In nucleotides, the CDR3 is TGTGCCAGCTCACCACCTTCCGCCAGGTCCTACGAGCAGTACTTC. Protein: CASSPPSARSYEQYF.

Details on this clone: One end of the junction fails to match germline, which may point to a read error. This chain links TRBV19 with TRBJ1-2; 7 bases line up with TRBD1. The CDR3 totals 13 residues. Germline CDR1 and CDR2: LNHDA and SQIVND (reference sequence). CDR3 sequence reads: CASSVDRDYGYTF. The CDR3 nucleotides are TGTGCCAGTAGTGTAGACAGGGACTATGGCTACACCTTC. Using reference TRBV19 and TRBJ1-2 for the parts outside the CDR3, the full variable domain is DGGITQSPKYLFRKEGQNVTLSCEQNLNHDAMYWYRQDPGQGLRLIYYSQIVNDFQKGDIAEGYSVSREKKESFPLTVTSAQKNPTAFYLCASSVDRDYGYTFGSGTRLTVV.

This chain uses TRBV5-1 with TRBJ2-2; tentatively, D is TRBD2 (6 bases). Germline CDR1 reads SGHRS; CDR2 reads YFSETQ. There are 13 residues in the CDR3. V dropped 5 bases and J dropped 4 bases, with 9 bases sitting between them. The DNA for the CDR3 is TGCGCCAGCAGGGAGGGAATCACCGGGGAGCTGTTTTTT. Its protein product is CASREGITGELFF. Full variable domain (rest looked up from reference TRBV5-1 and TRBJ2-2): KAGVTQTPRYLIKTRGQQVTLSCSPISGHRSVSWYQQTPGQGLQFLFEYFSETQRNKGNFPGRFSGRQFSNSRSEMNVSTLELGDSALYLCASREGITGELFFGEGSRLTVL.

The chain uses TRBV7-2 and TRBJ2-3; TRBD2 matches 9 bases. CDR3 length: 16 amino acids. V lost 4 bases, J lost 1 base, and 6 bases stayed unmatched. CDR1 and CDR2 (germline): SGHTA, FQGNSA. The CDR3: CASSSRTSVGTDTQYF. The CDR3 DNA follows: TGTGCCAGCAGCTCGAGGACTAGCGTAGGCACAGATACGCAGTATTTT. Together with reference TRBV7-2 and TRBJ2-3, the CDR3 gives the full variable domain: GAGVSQSPSNKVTEKGKDVELRCDPISGHTALYWYRQSLGQGLEFLIYFQGNSAPDKSGLPSDRFSAERTGGSVSTLTIQRTQQEDSAVYLCASSSRTSVGTDTQYFGPGTRLTVL.

The chain has TRBV7-3 and TRBJ2-2, with 11 bases that match TRBD2. This CDR3 has 15 residues. CDR1 SGHTA and CDR2 FQGTGA come from the germline V gene. V trimming: 2 bases; J trimming: 4 bases; junction bases outside the gene matches: 0. CDR3 DNA: TGTGCCAGCAGCTTAGGACTAGCGGGCACCGGGGAGCTGTTTTTT. Its protein is CASSLGLAGTGELFF.

The CDR3 nucleotides are TGTGCCAGCAGCTTAGCGCTTCTGTCGCAGGTACAGGAGCTACCCTATGGCTACACCTTC. This codes for CASSLALLSQVQELPYGYTF. J is TRBJ1-2 and V is TRBV7-2; D may be TRBD1 (5 bases). V was clipped by 0 bases and J by 4 bases, with 27 bases between them. Germline lookup yields CDR1 SGHTA and CDR2 FQGNSA. The CDR3 loop spans 20 amino acids. The whole variable domain, remainder taken from reference TRBV7-2 and TRBJ1-2, is GAGVSQSPSNKVTEKGKDVELRCDPISGHTALYWYRQSLGQGLEFLIYFQGNSAPDKSGLPSDRFSAERTGGSVSTLTIQRTQQEDSAVYLCASSLALLSQVQELPYGYTFGSGTRLTVV.

The chain links TRBV11-2 to TRBJ2-7; a weak D match, TRBD2 (6 bases). Trimming removed 4 bases from V and 2 bases from J, with 12 bases in between. There are 14 residues in the CDR3. CDR1 is SGHAT and CDR2 is FQNNGV in the germline V gene. This CDR3 is CASSSYGGTYEQYF. The CDR3 DNA is TGTGCCAGCAGCTCTTACGGGGGAACCTACGAGCAGTACTTC. Complete variable domain (other parts from reference TRBV11-2 and TRBJ2-7): EAGVAQSPRYKIIEKRQSVAFWCNPISGHATLYWYQQILGQGPKLLIQFQNNGVVDDSQLPKDRFSAERLKGVDSTLKIQPAKLEDSAVYLCASSSYGGTYEQYFGPGTRLTVT.

The DNA for the CDR3 is TGTGCCAGCAGTTTCGACAGTTATAAGACGTACTTC. This sequence encodes CASSFDSYKTYF. The chain employs TRBV28 and TRBJ2-7; possibly TRBD1 for D (5 bases). The germline V gene encodes CDR1 MDHEN and CDR2 SYDVKM. V gave up 3 bases and J gave up 12 bases, with 15 bases separating them. This CDR3 is 12 amino acids long.

The chain couples TRBV4-3 to TRBJ2-3, with no clear D. Trimming pared 1 base from V and 3 bases from J, leaving 8 bases between. Germline values: CDR1 LGHNA, CDR2 YSLEER. The CDR3 has 14 amino acids. The CDR3 loop reads CASSQGLRTDTQYF. CDR3 DNA: TGCGCCAGCAGCCAAGGTCTCAGAACAGATACGCAGTATTTT.

The chain recombines TRBV30 with TRBJ1-4; no firm D call. From germline, CDR1 is GTSNPN and CDR2 SVGIG (reference sequence). The ends were cut back, 4 bases at V and 8 bases at J, with 8 bases in the middle. The CDR3 has 11 amino acids. The CDR3 DNA follows: TGTGCCTGGACCAACTCCGAAAAACTGTTTTTT. Protein sequence: CAWTNSEKLFF.

The chain links TRBV9 to TRBJ2-1, with 7 nucleotides matching TRBD2. Germline CDR1 reads SGDLS; CDR2 reads YYNGEE. J lost 5 bases, V lost 0 bases, and 8 bases had no gene match. This CDR3 spans 16 amino acids. The CDR3 DNA follows: TGTGCCAGCAGCGTAGGTCAGAGCGGGAAAGACAATGAGCAGTTCTTC. Amino acids: CASSVGQSGKDNEQFF.

The V gene is TRBV30, the J gene TRBJ1-2; D call uncertain. Germline assignment: CDR1 GTSNPN and CDR2 SVGIG (reference sequence). Trimming removed 0 bases from V and 6 bases from J, with 8 bases in between. The CDR3 covers 12 residues. This chain's CDR3 is CAWSVGAHGYTF. In DNA, the CDR3 is TGTGCCTGGAGTGTCGGTGCCCATGGCTACACCTTC.

The V gene is TRBV5-4, the J gene TRBJ2-3; the D gene is possibly TRBD1 (6 bases). CDR3 length: 14 amino acids. V lost 6 bases and J lost 3, with 14 bases in between. CDR1 is SGHNT, CDR2 YYREEE, per germline (reference sequence). This chain's CDR3 is CASTPTGRTDTQYF. In DNA form, the CDR3 reads TGTGCCAGCACCCCGACAGGTCGGACAGATACGCAGTATTTT.

This clone is a singleton in its sample. V is TRBV15 and J is TRBJ1-5; perhaps TRBD1 as D (5 bases). Per germline, CDR1 LNHNV and CDR2 YYDKDF (reference sequence). Trimming cost V 0 bases and J 7 bases, with 13 bases left between them. This CDR3 is 15 amino acids long. DNA of the CDR3: TGTGCCACCAGCAGAGATGGCAGGGCCGGGCAGCCCCAGCATTTT. It encodes CATSRDGRAGQPQHF.

The chain employs TRBV7-3 and TRBJ2-3; possibly TRBD2 for D (6 bases). The CDR3 totals 15 residues. Germline-derived CDR1 and CDR2 are SGHTA and FQGTGA. Deletions cut 2 bases from V and 1 base from J, with 10 bases between. CDR3 bases: TGTGCCAGCAGCTTAGGAGGGTTTGGCACAGATACGCAGTATTTT. Protein sequence: CASSLGGFGTDTQYF.

The rearrangement uses TRBV10-3 and TRBJ1-2, with 7 bases aligning to TRBD1. The CDR3 runs 13 residues. V was clipped by 8 bases and J by 3 bases; unmatched bases: 6. Germline V gives CDR1 ENHRY, CDR2 SYGVKD. The CDR3 region is CAIGSGTDYGYTF. CDR3 DNA sequence: TGTGCCATCGGCTCCGGGACAGACTATGGCTACACCTTC.

V and J are TRBV28 and TRBJ2-7, with 8 positions matching TRBD1. The CDR3 extends over 14 amino acids. CDR1 is MDHEN and CDR2 is SYDVKM in the germline V gene. Losses at the gene ends were 8 bases for V and 3 bases for J; bases not matched to a gene: 9. In DNA form, the CDR3 reads TGTGCCAGCCGCACCGGGACAGGAATCTACGAGCAGTACTTC. Its protein product is CASRTGTGIYEQYF.

The CDR3 region has the DNA TGCGCCAGCAGCGAAGCCCCGACAGGGGGGAACTACAATGAGCAGTTCTTC. Translating it yields CASSEAPTGGNYNEQFF. This sequence joins TRBV4-1 and TRBJ2-1, with TRBD1 matching 9 bases. The CDR3 runs 17 residues. Germline V CDR1 and CDR2: MGHRA, YSYEKL. V dropped 5 bases and J dropped 3; count of bases not matched to a gene: 11.

The rearrangement uses TRBV9 and TRBJ2-1; D is unresolved. The CDR3 contains 14 residues. Trimming took off 0 bases at V and 8 bases at J, with 12 bases between the two ends. CDR1 SGDLS and CDR2 YYNGEE come from the germline V gene. CDR3 sequence (DNA): TGTGCCAGCAGCGTAGGGGTTAGCCGCGATGAGCAGTTCTTC. The encoded protein is CASSVGVSRDEQFF.